This is a list of T cell receptor beta chains from one sample in a study of shared clonotypes between healthy human individuals. The protocol was immunoSEQ multiplex PCR, while the TCRdb copy is restricted to in-frame clones and leaves out a portion. The sample gives a few hundred thousand clones, 95% to 96% of which show up once; 0.11% is in the top ten. The sample consisted of naive CD8+ T cells sorted from blood. These receptors all stem from a woman aged 30 to 39 in good health. The CDR3 runs from the conserved cysteine through the conserved F or W. A D gene is named only where the DNA matches it firmly. Not all rows give a size; the values are once, few, many and, for expanded clones, a class.

J gene: TRBJ2-1
D gene: TRBD2
V gene: TRBV7-9
clone size: NA
CDR3 protein: CASSLLAGPVRYEQFF
CDR3 DNA: TGTGCCAGCAGCTTACTAGCGGGACCCGTGAGGTATGAGCAGTTCTTC

J gene: TRBJ2-1
D gene: TRBD1
V gene: TRBV9
clone size: once
CDR3 protein: CASKGQNPYNEQFF
CDR3 DNA: TGTGCCAGCAAGGGACAGAACCCATACAATGAGCAGTTCTTC

J gene: TRBJ1-1
D gene: TRBD1
V gene: TRBV5-1
clone size: NA
CDR3 protein: CASRSGTGINTEAFF
CDR3 DNA: TGCGCCAGCAGATCCGGGACAGGGATTAACACTGAAGCTTTCTTT

J gene: TRBJ2-7
D gene: TRBD1
V gene: TRBV7-2
clone size: NA
CDR3 protein: CASSLIPGGLTYEQYF
CDR3 DNA: TGTGCCAGCAGCTTAATCCCAGGGGGCCTAACCTACGAGCAGTACTTC

J gene: TRBJ2-2
D gene: TRBD2
V gene: TRBV5-1
clone size: NA
CDR3 protein: CASGTGTSGRGGELFF
CDR3 DNA: TGCGCCAGCGGTACCGGGACTAGCGGGAGAGGCGGGGAGCTGTTTTTT

J gene: TRBJ2-3
D gene: NA
V gene: TRBV28
clone size: NA
CDR3 protein: CASSLSGEADTQYF
CDR3 DNA: TGTGCCAGCAGCTTGTCGGGTGAGGCAGATACGCAGTATTTT

J gene: TRBJ1-1
D gene: NA
V gene: TRBV28
clone size: NA
CDR3 protein: CASSLPRRNTEAFF
CDR3 DNA: TGTGCCAGCAGTTTGCCGCGGAGGAACACTGAAGCTTTCTTT

J gene: TRBJ2-1
D gene: NA
V gene: TRBV5-8
clone size: once
CDR3 protein: CASSRDFSSYNEQFF
CDR3 DNA: TGTGCCAGCAGCCGTGACTTCAGCTCCTACAATGAGCAGTTCTTC

J gene: TRBJ1-3
D gene: TRBD1
V gene: TRBV6-1
clone size: NA
CDR3 protein: CASSEGTGIGNTIYF
CDR3 DNA: TGTGCCAGCAGTGAAGGGACAGGGATTGGAAACACCATATATTTT

J gene: TRBJ1-5
D gene: NA
V gene: TRBV10-2
clone size: NA
CDR3 protein: CASSEGWGGDQPQHF
CDR3 DNA: TGCGCCAGCAGTGAGGGATGGGGTGGCGATCAGCCCCAGCATTTT

J gene: TRBJ2-3
D gene: TRBD2
V gene: TRBV29-1
clone size: NA
CDR3 protein: CSGGGKRADTQYF
CDR3 DNA: TGCAGCGGGGGAGGGAAGAGGGCAGATACGCAGTATTTT

J gene: TRBJ2-7
D gene: NA
V gene: TRBV19
clone size: NA
CDR3 protein: CASSMQNHYEQYF
CDR3 DNA: TGTGCCAGTAGTATGCAGAATCACTACGAGCAGTACTTC

J gene: TRBJ2-6
D gene: TRBD2
V gene: TRBV9
clone size: NA
CDR3 protein: CASSPGGFGANVLTF
CDR3 DNA: TGTGCCAGCAGCCCGGGAGGGTTTGGGGCCAACGTCCTGACTTTC

J gene: TRBJ2-2
D gene: TRBD1
V gene: TRBV25-1
clone size: NA
CDR3 protein: CASSRQGDTGELFF
CDR3 DNA: TGTGCCAGCAGTAGACAGGGTGACACCGGGGAGCTGTTTTTT

J gene: TRBJ2-1
D gene: NA
V gene: TRBV28
clone size: NA
CDR3 protein: CASSLSRRMSYNEQFF
CDR3 DNA: TGTGCCAGCAGTTTATCTAGACGGATGTCCTACAATGAGCAGTTCTTC

J gene: TRBJ2-7
D gene: NA
V gene: TRBV11-2
clone size: NA
CDR3 protein: CASSSPRGYHEQYF
CDR3 DNA: TGTGCCAGCAGCTCCCCCCGGGGATACCACGAGCAGTACTTC

J gene: TRBJ2-1
D gene: NA
V gene: TRBV7-9
clone size: NA
CDR3 protein: CASSLSTAANEQFF
CDR3 DNA: TGTGCCAGCAGCTTAAGTACGGCTGCCAATGAGCAGTTCTTC

J gene: TRBJ2-1
D gene: NA
V gene: TRBV19
clone size: NA
CDR3 protein: CASSTMVGPNEQFF
CDR3 DNA: TGTGCCAGTAGTACTATGGTGGGTCCCAATGAGCAGTTCTTC

J gene: TRBJ2-2
D gene: TRBD1
V gene: TRBV27
clone size: NA
CDR3 protein: CASSAGGGAGELFF
CDR3 DNA: TGTGCCAGCTCTGCAGGGGGCGGGGCCGGGGAGCTGTTTTTT

J gene: TRBJ2-4
D gene: TRBD2
V gene: TRBV6-5
clone size: NA
CDR3 protein: CASGKREGKNIQYF
CDR3 DNA: TGTGCCAGCGGGAAGCGGGAGGGTAAAAACATTCAGTACTTC

J gene: TRBJ1-5
D gene: NA
V gene: TRBV7-8
clone size: NA
CDR3 protein: CASSLAIWQPQHF
CDR3 DNA: TGTGCCAGCAGCTTAGCGATTTGGCAGCCCCAGCATTTT

J gene: TRBJ2-2
D gene: NA
V gene: TRBV14
clone size: NA
CDR3 protein: CASSQLVGTNTGELFF
CDR3 DNA: TGTGCCAGCAGCCAACTGGTGGGGACGAACACCGGGGAGCTGTTTTTT

J gene: TRBJ2-1
D gene: TRBD1
V gene: TRBV29-1
clone size: NA
CDR3 protein: CSVAPWDRGFNNEQFF
CDR3 DNA: TGCAGCGTTGCGCCGTGGGACAGGGGGTTCAATAATGAGCAGTTCTTC

J gene: TRBJ2-5
D gene: NA
V gene: TRBV13
clone size: NA
CDR3 protein: CASSLGGQGKWAQYF
CDR3 DNA: TGTGCCAGCAGCTTAGGCGGGCAGGGGAAATGGGCCCAGTACTTC

J gene: TRBJ2-5
D gene: NA
V gene: TRBV25-1
clone size: few
CDR3 protein: CASSEYSGYGGMETQYF
CDR3 DNA: TGTGCCAGCAGTGAATATAGTGGGTACGGAGGTATGGAGACCCAGTACTTC

J gene: TRBJ2-7
D gene: TRBD2
V gene: TRBV7-7
clone size: NA
CDR3 protein: CASSLRREGYEQYF
CDR3 DNA: TGTGCCAGCAGCTTAAGACGGGAGGGGTACGAGCAGTACTTC

J gene: TRBJ1-2
D gene: TRBD1
V gene: TRBV5-4
clone size: NA
CDR3 protein: CASSVGTVYGYTF
CDR3 DNA: TGTGCCAGCAGCGTCGGGACAGTCTATGGCTACACCTTC

J gene: TRBJ2-1
D gene: NA
V gene: TRBV5-1
clone size: NA
CDR3 protein: CASSLGEYYGEQFF
CDR3 DNA: TGCGCCAGCAGCTTGGGAGAATATTACGGTGAGCAGTTCTTC

J gene: TRBJ2-7
D gene: TRBD1
V gene: TRBV7-6
clone size: once
CDR3 protein: CASSLATGQGLYEQYF
CDR3 DNA: TGTGCCAGCAGCTTAGCCACGGGACAGGGACTCTACGAGCAGTACTTC

J gene: TRBJ2-5
D gene: NA
V gene: TRBV29-1
clone size: NA
CDR3 protein: CSAPSPSENQETQYF
CDR3 DNA: TGCAGCGCCCCATCGCCTTCTGAAAACCAAGAGACCCAGTACTTC

J gene: TRBJ2-1
D gene: TRBD2
V gene: TRBV5-4
clone size: NA
CDR3 protein: CASRGTSGSSYNEQFF
CDR3 DNA: TGTGCCAGCAGGGGGACTAGCGGAAGCTCCTACAATGAGCAGTTCTTC

J gene: TRBJ2-7
D gene: NA
V gene: TRBV6-4
clone size: NA
CDR3 protein: CASSAGTGYEQYF
CDR3 DNA: TGTGCCAGCAGCGCTGGGACGGGCTACGAGCAGTACTTC

J gene: TRBJ1-4
D gene: TRBD1
V gene: TRBV27
clone size: NA
CDR3 protein: CASSPYLSQGSNEKLFF
CDR3 DNA: TGTGCCAGCAGTCCTTACCTTTCACAGGGGTCTAATGAAAAACTGTTTTTT

J gene: TRBJ2-2
D gene: NA
V gene: TRBV27
clone size: few
CDR3 protein: CASSFPNTGELFF
CDR3 DNA: TGTGCCAGCAGTTTCCCTAACACCGGGGAGCTGTTTTTT

J gene: TRBJ2-5
D gene: TRBD2
V gene: TRBV9
clone size: NA
CDR3 protein: CASSAAGLTQETQYF
CDR3 DNA: TGTGCCAGCAGCGCAGCGGGACTCACCCAAGAGACCCAGTACTTC

J gene: TRBJ2-2
D gene: TRBD1
V gene: TRBV28
clone size: NA
CDR3 protein: CASSTRTGDGELFF
CDR3 DNA: TGTGCCAGCAGTACGAGAACAGGGGACGGGGAGCTGTTTTTT

J gene: TRBJ2-2
D gene: NA
V gene: TRBV7-8
clone size: NA
CDR3 protein: CASSLALVGIDGTGELFF
CDR3 DNA: TGTGCCAGCAGCTTAGCGCTCGTCGGGATAGATGGCACCGGGGAGCTGTTTTTT

J gene: TRBJ1-5
D gene: NA
V gene: TRBV5-4
clone size: once
CDR3 protein: CASSAAGRDEPQHF
CDR3 DNA: TGTGCCAGCAGCGCGGCGGGCAGGGATGAGCCCCAGCATTTT